These 11 T cell receptor beta chains came from one sample sequenced in a study of blood T cell repertoires in COVID-19 (dated by TCRdb to 2020 to 2022). The library came from the immunoSEQ multiplex PCR assay. TCRdb mirrors the immuneACCESS table, restricted to in-frame sequences. Some clones are absent from its copies; in checked studies, under half trace to an unresolved V gene, and the reason for the others is unknown. The sample profile shows 80,000 to 100,000 clones; roughly 80% of them were found once. The ten largest clones represent about 4.5% of the sample. The material sequenced was peripheral blood. These receptors were collected from a man aged 55-75 years with acute or convalescent COVID-19.

The chain joins TRBV12-3 or TRBV12-4 to TRBJ1-1, with D perhaps matching TRBD1 (5 bases). The V gene lost 4 bases and the J gene lost 11 bases, with 14 bases spanning the gap. This CDR3 comprises 12 residues. CDR3 DNA: TGTGCCAGCAGTTGGGGGGAGGTGATGGCTTTCTTT. Translated, it gives CASSWGEVMAFF.

The chain links TRBV10-3 to TRBJ2-7; TRBD1 is a possible D gene (6 bases). CDR3 size: 15 residues. The V gene lost 2 bases and the J gene lost 7 bases, with 18 bases spanning the gap. CDR1 and CDR2 from the germline V gene are ENHRY and SYGVKD. The CDR3 protein is CAISEEQGGTREQYF. In nucleotides, the CDR3 is TGTGCCATCAGTGAGGAACAGGGCGGAACTCGTGAGCAGTACTTC.

The chain employs TRBV27 and TRBJ2-5; D is perhaps TRBD2 (5 bases). CDR1 and CDR2 (germline): MNHEY, SMNVEV (reference sequence). The CDR3 runs to 17 residues. Trimming left V 2 bases short and J 1 base short, with 17 bases between. The CDR3 DNA reads TGTGCCAGCAGTTTAACCATGACGGGGTTCTCCCAAGAGACCCAGTACTTC. Translation gives CASSLTMTGFSQETQYF.

This chain uses TRBV3-1 (or the pseudogene TRBV3-2) with TRBJ2-1, with 16 bases identical to TRBD2. This CDR3 has 18 amino acids. Germline assignment: CDR1 LGHDT and CDR2 YNNKEL (reference sequence). The trim removed 3 bases at V and 1 base at J, leaving 3 bases unmatched. In DNA, the CDR3 is TGTGCCAGCAGCCAGGGACTAGCGGGAGGGCCATCCTACAATGAGCAGTTCTTC. Translating it yields CASSQGLAGGPSYNEQFF.

There are a few counts of this clone. The chain uses TRBV5-1 and TRBJ1-1; possibly TRBD1 for D (6 bases). Germline CDR1 is SGHRS and CDR2 is YFSETQ. Deletions cut 2 bases from V and 2 bases from J, with 10 bases between. This CDR3 region has 14 residues. This chain's CDR3 is CASSFDRYNTEAFF. CDR3 DNA: TGCGCCAGCAGCTTTGACAGGTACAACACTGAAGCTTTCTTT.

The chain combines TRBV10-2 with TRBJ1-1, with unresolved D. Germline V gene lookup returns CDR1 WSHSY and CDR2 SAAADI. The CDR3 is 12 amino acids. V was cut by 6 bases and J by 1 base, with 6 bases left in between. The CDR3 coding sequence is TGCGCCAGCAGGGTCGGGAACACTGAAGCTTTCTTT. Encoded protein: CASRVGNTEAFF.

The V call is TRBV5-6, the J call TRBJ1-6; possible D gene TRBD1, 6 bases. V lost 4 bases, J lost 9 bases, and 20 bases lay in between. CDR3 length equals 16 residues. The germline CDR1 and CDR2 sequences are SGHDT and YYEEEE. This CDR3 reads CASSTETQGVGSPLHF. The CDR3 nucleotides read TGTGCCAGCAGCACCGAAACACAGGGTGTCGGTTCACCCCTCCACTTT.

The chain links TRBV12-2 to TRBJ2-2; the DNA was not used to check the table's D call, TRBD1. TRBV12-2 is deemed a pseudogene. The CDR3 is 19 amino acids. DNA of the CDR3: TGTGCAAGTCGCTTATTTACAGGGGATCAAGACAGGGGCACCGGGGAGCTGTTTTTT. Translating gives CASRLFTGDQDRGTGELFF.

This clone was recorded once. DNA for the CDR3: TGTGCCAGTAGTGGGCCGGGGTTGGGCGACAATGAGCAGTTCTTC. It is translated as CASSGPGLGDNEQFF. This chain links TRBV19 with TRBJ2-1, with D possibly TRBD2 on 5 matching bases. CDR1 and CDR2 from the germline V gene are LNHDA and SQIVND (reference sequence). With 5 bases removed from V and 5 bases from J, the gap between germline ends came to 16 bases. The CDR3 covers 15 residues.

This chain links TRBV4-2 with TRBJ2-1; TRBD2 matches 10 bases. With 4 bases clipped from V and 7 bases from J, the junction kept 13 bases outside the gene matches. This CDR3 contains 17 residues. CDR1 is LGHNA and CDR2 is YNFKEQ in the germline V gene. CDR3 in DNA: TGTGCCAGCAGCCTCGCCGGGACTAGCGCGACTACAAATGAGCAGTTCTTC. It specifies CASSLAGTSATTNEQFF.

The CDR3 protein is CASSLGQSYNEQFF. CDR3 bases: TGTGCCAGCAGTTTAGGACAGTCCTACAATGAGCAGTTCTTC. This rearrangement joins TRBV27 to TRBJ2-1; D may be TRBD1 (6 bases). The CDR3 loop spans 14 amino acids. V dropped 2 bases and J dropped 1 base, with 6 bases sitting between them. Per germline, CDR1 MNHEY and CDR2 SMNVEV (reference sequence).